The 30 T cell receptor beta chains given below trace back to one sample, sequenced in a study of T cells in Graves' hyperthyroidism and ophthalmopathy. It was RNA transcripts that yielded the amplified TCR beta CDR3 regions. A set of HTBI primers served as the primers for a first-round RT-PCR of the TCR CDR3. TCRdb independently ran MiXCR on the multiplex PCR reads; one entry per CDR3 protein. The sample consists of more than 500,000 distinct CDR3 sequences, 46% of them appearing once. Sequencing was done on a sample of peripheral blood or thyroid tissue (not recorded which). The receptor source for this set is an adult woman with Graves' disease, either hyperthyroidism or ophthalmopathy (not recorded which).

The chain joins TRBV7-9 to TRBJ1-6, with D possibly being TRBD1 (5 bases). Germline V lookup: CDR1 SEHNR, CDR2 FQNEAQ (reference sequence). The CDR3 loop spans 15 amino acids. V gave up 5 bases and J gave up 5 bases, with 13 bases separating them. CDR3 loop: CASSLGRINNSPLHF. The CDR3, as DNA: TGTGCCAGCAGCCTGGGACGGATTAATAATTCACCCCTCCACTTT.

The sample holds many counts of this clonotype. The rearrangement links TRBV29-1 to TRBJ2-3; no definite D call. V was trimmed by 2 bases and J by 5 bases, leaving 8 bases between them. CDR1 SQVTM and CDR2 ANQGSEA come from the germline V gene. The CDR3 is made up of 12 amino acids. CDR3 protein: CSVENLRDTQYF. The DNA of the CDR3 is TGCAGCGTTGAAAACCTCCGAGATACGCAGTATTTT.

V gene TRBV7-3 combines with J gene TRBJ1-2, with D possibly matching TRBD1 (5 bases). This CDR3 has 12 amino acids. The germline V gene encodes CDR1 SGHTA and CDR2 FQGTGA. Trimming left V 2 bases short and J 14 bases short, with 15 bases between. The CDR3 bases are TGTGCCAGCAGCTTAGGAGGGAGGGGCCAAACCTTC. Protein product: CASSLGGRGQTF.

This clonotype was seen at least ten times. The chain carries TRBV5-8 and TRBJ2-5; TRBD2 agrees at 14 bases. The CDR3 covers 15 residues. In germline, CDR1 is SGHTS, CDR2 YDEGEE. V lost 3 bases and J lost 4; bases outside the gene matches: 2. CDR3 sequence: CASSSGTSGRETQYF. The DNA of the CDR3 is TGTGCCAGCAGCTCCGGGACTAGCGGGAGAGAGACCCAGTACTTC.

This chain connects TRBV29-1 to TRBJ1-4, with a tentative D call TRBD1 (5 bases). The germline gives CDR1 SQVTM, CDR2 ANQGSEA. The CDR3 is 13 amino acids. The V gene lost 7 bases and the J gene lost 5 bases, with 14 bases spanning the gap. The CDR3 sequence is CSARDSGNEKLFF. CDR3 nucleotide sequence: TGCAGCGCCAGGGACTCCGGGAATGAAAAACTGTTTTTT.

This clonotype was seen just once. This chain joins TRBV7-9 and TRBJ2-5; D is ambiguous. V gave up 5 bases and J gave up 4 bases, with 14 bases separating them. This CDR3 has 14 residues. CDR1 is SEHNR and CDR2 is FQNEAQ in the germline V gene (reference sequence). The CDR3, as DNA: TGTGCCAGCAGCCCTGAAATCTTGGGAGAGACCCAGTACTTC. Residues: CASSPEILGETQYF. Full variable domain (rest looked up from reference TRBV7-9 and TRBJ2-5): DTGVSQNPRHKITKRGQNVTFRCDPISEHNRLYWYRQTLGQGPEFLTYFQNEAQLEKSRLLSDRFSAERPKGSFSTLEIQRTEQGDSAMYLCASSPEILGETQYFGPGTRLLVL.

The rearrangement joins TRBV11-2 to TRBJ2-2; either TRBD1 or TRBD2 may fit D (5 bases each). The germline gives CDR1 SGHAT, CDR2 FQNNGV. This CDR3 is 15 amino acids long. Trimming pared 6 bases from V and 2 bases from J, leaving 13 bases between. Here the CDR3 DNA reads TGTGCCAGCAGAAACCAGGGACCTAACACCGGGGAGCTGTTTTTT. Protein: CASRNQGPNTGELFF. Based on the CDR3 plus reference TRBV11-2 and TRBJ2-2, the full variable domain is EAGVAQSPRYKIIEKRQSVAFWCNPISGHATLYWYQQILGQGPKLLIQFQNNGVVDDSQLPKDRFSAERLKGVDSTLKIQPAKLEDSAVYLCASRNQGPNTGELFFGEGSRLTVL.

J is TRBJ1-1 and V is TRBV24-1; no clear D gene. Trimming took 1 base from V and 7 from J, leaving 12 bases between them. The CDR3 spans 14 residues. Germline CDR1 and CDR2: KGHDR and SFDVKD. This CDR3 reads CATSDFDIPNEAFF. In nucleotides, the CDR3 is TGTGCCACCAGTGATTTTGACATCCCAAATGAAGCTTTCTTT.

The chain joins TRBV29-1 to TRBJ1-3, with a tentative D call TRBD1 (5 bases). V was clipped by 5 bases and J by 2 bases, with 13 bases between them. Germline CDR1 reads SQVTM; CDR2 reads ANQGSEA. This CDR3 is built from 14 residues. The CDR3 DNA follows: TGCAGCGTTCGGGGCAGGGATACTGGAAACACCATATATTTT. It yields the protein CSVRGRDTGNTIYF.

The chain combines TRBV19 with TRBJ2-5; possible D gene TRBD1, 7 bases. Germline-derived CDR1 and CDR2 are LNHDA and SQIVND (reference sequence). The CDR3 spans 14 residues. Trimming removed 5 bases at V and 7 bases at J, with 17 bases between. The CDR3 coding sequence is TGTGCCAGTAGTCCGGACAGGAGGGTGTGGACCCAGTACTTC. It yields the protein CASSPDRRVWTQYF.

As DNA, the CDR3 is TGCAGCGGTGGGGACAACTACGAGCAGTACTTC. Residues: CSGGDNYEQYF. The rearrangement joins TRBV29-1 to TRBJ2-7, with a possible D match to TRBD1 (6 bases). Between the trimmed V and J ends, which lost 7 bases and 3 bases, there was a span of 10 bases. Germline CDR1 reads SQVTM; CDR2 reads ANQGSEA. The CDR3 extends over 11 amino acids.

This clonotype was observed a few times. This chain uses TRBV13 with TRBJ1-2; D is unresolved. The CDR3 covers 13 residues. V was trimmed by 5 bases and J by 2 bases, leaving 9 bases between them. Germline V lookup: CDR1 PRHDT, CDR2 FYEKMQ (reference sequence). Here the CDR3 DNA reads TGTGCCAGCAGCCAGAGTCACAACTATGGCTACACCTTC. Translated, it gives CASSQSHNYGYTF. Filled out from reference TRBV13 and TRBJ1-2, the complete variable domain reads AAGVIQSPRHLIKEKRETATLKCYPIPRHDTVYWYQQGPGQDPQFLISFYEKMQSDKGSIPDRFSAQQFSDYHSELNMSSLELGDSALYFCASSQSHNYGYTFGSGTRLTVV.

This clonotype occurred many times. The CDR3 is CAISPGTGELFF. In DNA form, the CDR3 reads TGTGCCATCAGTCCGGGGACCGGGGAGCTGTTTTTT. V usage is TRBV10-3 and J usage is TRBJ2-2, with D maybe TRBD2 (5 bases). V was shortened by 5 bases and J by 5 bases, with 6 bases between the two germline ends. CDR3 length: 12 residues. CDR1 is ENHRY, CDR2 SYGVKD, per germline.

The CDR3 DNA follows: TGCAGTGCTAGCTCGACCGGCCGGGGAGTATTTAACTATGGCTACACCTTC. Protein: CSASSTGRGVFNYGYTF. The gene calls are TRBV20-1 and TRBJ1-2; D is ambiguous. The CDR3 spans 17 residues. Trimming shortened V by 3 bases and J by 1 base, and 21 bases separated the two germline ends. In germline, CDR1 is DFQATT, CDR2 SNEGSKA (reference sequence).

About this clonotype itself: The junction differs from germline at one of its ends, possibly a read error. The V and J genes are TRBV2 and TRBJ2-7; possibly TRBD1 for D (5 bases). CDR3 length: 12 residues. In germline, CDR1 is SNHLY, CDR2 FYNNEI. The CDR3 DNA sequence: TGTGCCAGCAGTGAAGAGCTAGTAGGACACGTCTTC. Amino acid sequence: CASSEELVGHVF.

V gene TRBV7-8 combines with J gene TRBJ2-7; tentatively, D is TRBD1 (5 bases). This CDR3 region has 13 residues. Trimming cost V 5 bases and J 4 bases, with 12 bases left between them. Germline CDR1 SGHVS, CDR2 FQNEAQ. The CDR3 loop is CASSPSRGYEQYF. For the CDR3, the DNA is TGTGCCAGCAGCCCTTCTAGGGGTTACGAGCAGTACTTC.

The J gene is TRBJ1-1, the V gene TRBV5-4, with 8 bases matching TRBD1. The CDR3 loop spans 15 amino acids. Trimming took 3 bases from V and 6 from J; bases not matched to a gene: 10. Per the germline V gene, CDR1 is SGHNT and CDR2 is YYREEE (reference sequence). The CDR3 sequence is CASSSRTGLGAEAFF. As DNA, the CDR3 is TGTGCCAGCAGCTCCAGGACAGGGCTTGGCGCTGAAGCTTTCTTT. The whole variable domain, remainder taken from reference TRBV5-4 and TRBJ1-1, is ETGVTQSPTHLIKTRGQQVTLRCSSQSGHNTVSWYQQALGQGPQFIFQYYREEENGRGNFPPRFSGLQFPNYSSELNVNALELDDSALYLCASSSRTGLGAEAFFGQGTRLTVV.

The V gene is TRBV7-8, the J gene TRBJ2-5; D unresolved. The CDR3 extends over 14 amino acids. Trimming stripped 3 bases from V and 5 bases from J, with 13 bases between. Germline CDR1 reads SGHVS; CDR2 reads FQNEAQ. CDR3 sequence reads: CASSFATRAETQYF. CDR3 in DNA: TGTGCCAGCAGCTTCGCAACCCGGGCGGAGACCCAGTACTTC.

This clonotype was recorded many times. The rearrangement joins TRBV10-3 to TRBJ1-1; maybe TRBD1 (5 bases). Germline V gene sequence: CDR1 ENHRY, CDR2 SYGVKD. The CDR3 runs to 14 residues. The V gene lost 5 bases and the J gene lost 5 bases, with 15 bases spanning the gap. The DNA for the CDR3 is TGTGCCATCAGTCCGGGGGAGGCGCGGACTGAAGCTTTCTTT. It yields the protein CAISPGEARTEAFF.

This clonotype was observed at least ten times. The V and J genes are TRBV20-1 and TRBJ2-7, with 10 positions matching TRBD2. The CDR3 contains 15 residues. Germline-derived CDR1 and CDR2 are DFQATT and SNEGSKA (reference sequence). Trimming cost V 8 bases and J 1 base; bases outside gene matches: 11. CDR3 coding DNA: TGCAGTCCCGATGTAGCGGGAGGCGGATCCTACGAGCAGTACTTC. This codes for CSPDVAGGGSYEQYF.

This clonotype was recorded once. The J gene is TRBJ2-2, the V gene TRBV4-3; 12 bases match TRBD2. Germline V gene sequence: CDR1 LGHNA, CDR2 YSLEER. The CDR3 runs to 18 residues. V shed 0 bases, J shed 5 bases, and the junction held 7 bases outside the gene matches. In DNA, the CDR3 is TGCGCCAGCAGCCAAGATCAACTAGCGGGAGGTTATACCGGGGAGCTGTTTTTT. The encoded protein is CASSQDQLAGGYTGELFF.

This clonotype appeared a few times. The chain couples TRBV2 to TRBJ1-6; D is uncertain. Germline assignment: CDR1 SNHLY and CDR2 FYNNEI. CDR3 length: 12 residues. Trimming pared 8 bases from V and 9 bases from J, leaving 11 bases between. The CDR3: CASRMPGSPLHF. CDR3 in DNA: TGTGCCAGCCGTATGCCGGGTTCACCCCTCCACTTT.

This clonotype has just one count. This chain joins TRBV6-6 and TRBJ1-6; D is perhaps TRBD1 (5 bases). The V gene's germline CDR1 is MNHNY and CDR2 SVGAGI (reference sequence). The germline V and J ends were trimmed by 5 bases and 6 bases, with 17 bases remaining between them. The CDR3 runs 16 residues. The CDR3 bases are TGTGCCAGCAGTGAGGGCAGGAAAGGGGTTAATTCACCCCTCCACTTT. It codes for CASSEGRKGVNSPLHF.

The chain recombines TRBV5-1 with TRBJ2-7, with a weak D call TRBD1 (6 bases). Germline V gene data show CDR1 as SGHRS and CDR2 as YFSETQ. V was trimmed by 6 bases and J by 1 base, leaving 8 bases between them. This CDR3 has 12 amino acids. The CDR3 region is CASNGQSYEQYF. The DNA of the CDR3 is TGCGCCAGCAACGGACAGTCCTACGAGCAGTACTTC. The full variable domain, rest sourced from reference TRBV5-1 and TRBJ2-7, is KAGVTQTPRYLIKTRGQQVTLSCSPISGHRSVSWYQQTPGQGLQFLFEYFSETQRNKGNFPGRFSGRQFSNSRSEMNVSTLELGDSALYLCASNGQSYEQYFGPGTRLTVT.

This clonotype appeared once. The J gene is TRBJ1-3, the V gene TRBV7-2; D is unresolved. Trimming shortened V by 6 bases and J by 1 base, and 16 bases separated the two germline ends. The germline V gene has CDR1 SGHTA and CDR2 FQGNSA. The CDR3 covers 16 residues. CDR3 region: CASRRRELPSGNTIYF. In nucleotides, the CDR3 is TGTGCCAGCAGGCGCCGAGAGCTACCTTCTGGAAACACCATATATTTT.

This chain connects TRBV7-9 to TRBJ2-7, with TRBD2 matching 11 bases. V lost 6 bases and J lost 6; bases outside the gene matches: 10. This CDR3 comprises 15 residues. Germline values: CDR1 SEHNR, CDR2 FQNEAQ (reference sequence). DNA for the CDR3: TGTGCCAGCAGTCCGCGACTAGCGGGACTCGGCGAGCAGTACTTC. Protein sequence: CASSPRLAGLGEQYF. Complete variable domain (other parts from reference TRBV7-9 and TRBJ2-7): DTGVSQNPRHKITKRGQNVTFRCDPISEHNRLYWYRQTLGQGPEFLTYFQNEAQLEKSRLLSDRFSAERPKGSFSTLEIQRTEQGDSAMYLCASSPRLAGLGEQYFGPGTRLTVT.

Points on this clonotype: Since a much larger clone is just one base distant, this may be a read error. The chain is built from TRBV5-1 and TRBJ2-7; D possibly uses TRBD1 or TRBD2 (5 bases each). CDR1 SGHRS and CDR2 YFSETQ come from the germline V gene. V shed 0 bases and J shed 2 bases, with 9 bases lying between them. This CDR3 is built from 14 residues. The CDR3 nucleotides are TGCGCCAGCAGCTTGGATTGGGACGCCTACGAGCAGTACTTC. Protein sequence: CASSLDWDAYEQYF. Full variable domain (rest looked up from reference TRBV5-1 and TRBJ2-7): KAGVTQTPRYLIKTRGQQVTLSCSPISGHRSVSWYQQTPGQGLQFLFEYFSETQRNKGNFPGRFSGRQFSNSRSEMNVSTLELGDSALYLCASSLDWDAYEQYFGPGTRLTVT.

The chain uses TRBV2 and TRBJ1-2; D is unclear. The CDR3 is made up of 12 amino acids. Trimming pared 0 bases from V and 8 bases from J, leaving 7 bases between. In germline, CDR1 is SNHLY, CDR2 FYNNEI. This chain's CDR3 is CASSEAPTGYTF. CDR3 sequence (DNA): TGTGCCAGCAGTGAAGCCCCCACGGGCTACACCTTC.

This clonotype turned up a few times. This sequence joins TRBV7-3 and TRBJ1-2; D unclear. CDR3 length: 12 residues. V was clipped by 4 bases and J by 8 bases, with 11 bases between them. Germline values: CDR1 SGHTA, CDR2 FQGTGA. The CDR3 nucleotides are TGTGCCAGCAGCTCATACGGTCGGGGCTACACCTTC. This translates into CASSSYGRGYTF.

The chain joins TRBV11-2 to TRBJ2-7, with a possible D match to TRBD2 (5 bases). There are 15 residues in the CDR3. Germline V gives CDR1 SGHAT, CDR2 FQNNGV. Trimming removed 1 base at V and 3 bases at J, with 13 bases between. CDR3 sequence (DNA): TGTGCCAGCAGCTTAGTGACGAGAGGACTCTACGAGCAGTACTTC. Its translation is CASSLVTRGLYEQYF.